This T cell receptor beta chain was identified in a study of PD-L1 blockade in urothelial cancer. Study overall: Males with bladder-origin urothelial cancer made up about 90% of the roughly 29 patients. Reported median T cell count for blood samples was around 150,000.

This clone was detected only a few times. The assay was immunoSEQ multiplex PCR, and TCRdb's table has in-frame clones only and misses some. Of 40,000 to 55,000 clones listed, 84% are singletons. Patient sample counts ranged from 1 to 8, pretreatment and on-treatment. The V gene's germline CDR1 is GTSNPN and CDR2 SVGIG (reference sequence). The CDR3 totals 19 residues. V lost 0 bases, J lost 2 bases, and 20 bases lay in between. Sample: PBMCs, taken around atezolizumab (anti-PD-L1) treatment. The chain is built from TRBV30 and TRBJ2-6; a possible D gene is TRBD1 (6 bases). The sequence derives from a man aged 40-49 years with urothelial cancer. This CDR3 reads CAWSVLFNRADPGANVLTF. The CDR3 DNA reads TGTGCCTGGAGTGTATTGTTTAACAGGGCAGACCCTGGGGCCAACGTCCTGACTTTC.